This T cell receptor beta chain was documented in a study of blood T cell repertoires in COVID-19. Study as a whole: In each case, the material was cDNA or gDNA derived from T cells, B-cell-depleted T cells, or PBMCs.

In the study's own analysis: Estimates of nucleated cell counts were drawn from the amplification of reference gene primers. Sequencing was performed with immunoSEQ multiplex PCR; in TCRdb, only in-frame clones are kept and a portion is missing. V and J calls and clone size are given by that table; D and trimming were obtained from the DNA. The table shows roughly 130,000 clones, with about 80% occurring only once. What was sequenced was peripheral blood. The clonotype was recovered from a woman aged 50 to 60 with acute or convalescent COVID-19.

CDR3: CASSKGQGNTEAFF. The CDR3 nucleotides are TGTGCCAGCAGCAAGGGACAGGGGAACACTGAAGCTTTCTTT. The J gene is TRBJ1-1, the V gene TRBV7-2; 9 bases agree with TRBD1. J lost 1 base, V lost 5 bases, and 2 bases had no gene match. Per germline, CDR1 SGHTA and CDR2 FQGNSA. The CDR3 is 14 amino acids.